The following is a TCR beta chain sequence with its context. The junction had 18 bases not matched to a gene; V was cut back by 6 bases and J by 5 bases. The CDR3 is 17 residues long. Germline V gene sequence: CDR1 SNHLY, CDR2 FYNNEI. The sample is drawn from a study of T cell responses to AZD1222 COVID-19 vaccine. This table comes from immunoSEQ multiplex PCR, and its TCRdb copy is limited to in-frame clones, with some not included. The top ten clones hold over 15% of a sample with around 120,000 clones, 88% of them seen once. The chain carries TRBV2 and TRBJ1-1, with TRBD1 matching over 7 bases. This clonotype was sampled from an adult in good health. The sequencing here drew on peripheral blood, taken on day 0 of MenACWY control vaccination. The CDR3 DNA is TGTGCCAGCAGCCGAGGGGAGGGGGCGACGGGTAAAACTGAAGCTTTCTTT. It encodes CASSRGEGATGKTEAFF.